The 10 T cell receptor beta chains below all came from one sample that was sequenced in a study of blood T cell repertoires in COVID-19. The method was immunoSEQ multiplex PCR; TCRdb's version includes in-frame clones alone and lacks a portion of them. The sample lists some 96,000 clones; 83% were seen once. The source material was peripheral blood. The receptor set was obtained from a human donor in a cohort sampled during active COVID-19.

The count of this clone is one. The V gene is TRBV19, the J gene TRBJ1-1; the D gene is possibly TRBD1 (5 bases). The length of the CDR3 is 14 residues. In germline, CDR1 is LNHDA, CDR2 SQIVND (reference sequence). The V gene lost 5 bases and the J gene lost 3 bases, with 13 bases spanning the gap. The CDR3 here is CASSLGGGYTEAFF. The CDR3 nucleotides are TGTGCCAGTAGTCTTGGGGGGGGATACACTGAAGCTTTCTTT.

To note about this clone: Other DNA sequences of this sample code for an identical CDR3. Written as DNA, the CDR3 is TGTGCCAGCAGTGCTAGCGGGAGCTCCTACAATGAGCAGTTCTTC. Its translation: CASSASGSSYNEQFF. V gene TRBV2 combines with J gene TRBJ2-1, with 10 bases aligning to TRBD2. CDR3 length: 15 amino acids. CDR1 and CDR2 (germline): SNHLY, FYNNEI. V shed 4 bases and J 0 bases; nucleotides not matched to a gene: 0.

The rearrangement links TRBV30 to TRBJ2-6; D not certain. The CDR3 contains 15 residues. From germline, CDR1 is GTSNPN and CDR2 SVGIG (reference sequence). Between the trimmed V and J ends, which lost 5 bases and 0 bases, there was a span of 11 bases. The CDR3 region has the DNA TGTGCCTGGGGCCTATCTAGCTCTGGGGCCAACGTCCTGACTTTC. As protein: CAWGLSSSGANVLTF.

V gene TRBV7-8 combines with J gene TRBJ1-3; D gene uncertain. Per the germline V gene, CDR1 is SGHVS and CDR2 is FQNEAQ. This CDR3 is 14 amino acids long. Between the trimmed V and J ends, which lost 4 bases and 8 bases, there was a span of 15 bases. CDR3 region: CASSSPGGVDTIYF. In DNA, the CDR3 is TGTGCCAGCAGCTCGCCCGGCGGGGTGGACACCATATATTTT.

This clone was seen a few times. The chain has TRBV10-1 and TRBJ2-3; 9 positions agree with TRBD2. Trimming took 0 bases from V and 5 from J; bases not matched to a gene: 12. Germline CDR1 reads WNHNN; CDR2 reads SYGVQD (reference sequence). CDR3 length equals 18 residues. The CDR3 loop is CASSESFGGRALGDTQYF. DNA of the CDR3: TGCGCCAGCAGTGAGTCGTTTGGCGGGAGGGCCCTCGGAGATACGCAGTATTTT.

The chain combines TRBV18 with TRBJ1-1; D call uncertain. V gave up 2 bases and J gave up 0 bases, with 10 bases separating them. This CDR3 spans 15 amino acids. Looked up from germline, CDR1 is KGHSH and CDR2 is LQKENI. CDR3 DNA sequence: TGTGCCAGCTCACCAAGGAACAGCCTGAACACTGAAGCTTTCTTT. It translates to CASSPRNSLNTEAFF.

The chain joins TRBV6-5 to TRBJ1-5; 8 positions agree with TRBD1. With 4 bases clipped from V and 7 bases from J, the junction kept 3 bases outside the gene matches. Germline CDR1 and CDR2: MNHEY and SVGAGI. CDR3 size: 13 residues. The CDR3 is CASSFDRGQPQHF. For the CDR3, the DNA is TGTGCCAGCAGTTTTGACAGGGGCCAGCCCCAGCATTTT.

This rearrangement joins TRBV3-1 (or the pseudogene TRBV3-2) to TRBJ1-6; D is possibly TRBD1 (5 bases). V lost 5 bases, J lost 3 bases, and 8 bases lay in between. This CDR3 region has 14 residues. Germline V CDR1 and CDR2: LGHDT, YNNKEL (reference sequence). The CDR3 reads CASSTGIYNSPLHF. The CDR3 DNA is TGTGCCAGCAGCACAGGAATCTATAATTCACCCCTCCACTTT.

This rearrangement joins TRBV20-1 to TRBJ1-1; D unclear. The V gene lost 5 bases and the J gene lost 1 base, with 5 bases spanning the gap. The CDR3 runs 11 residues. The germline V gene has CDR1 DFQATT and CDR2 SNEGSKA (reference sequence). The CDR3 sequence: CSAERNTEAFF. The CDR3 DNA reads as TGCAGTGCTGAGAGGAACACTGAAGCTTTCTTT.

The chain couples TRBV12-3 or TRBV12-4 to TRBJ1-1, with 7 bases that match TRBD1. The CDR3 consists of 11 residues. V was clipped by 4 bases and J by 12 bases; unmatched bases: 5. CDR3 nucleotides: TGTGCCAGCAGTTCGGGACAGCTACCTTTCTTT. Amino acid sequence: CASSSGQLPFF.